This TCR beta chain was obtained from a study of PD-1 blockade in classical Hodgkin lymphoma (dated by TCRdb to the early 2020s). About the investigation overall: Nivolumab dosing was 3 mg/kg intravenously every 2 weeks, continuing until either disease progression or unacceptable toxicity. The study used CyTOF and TCR beta sequencing to define a peripheral blood immune signature of response to PD-1 blockade in classical Hodgkin lymphoma.

Genomic DNA was extracted with the Qiagen DNeasy kit from unsorted PBMCs and from negatively selected CD4+ and CD8+ fractions. Amplification of TCR beta CDR3 regions was done by immunoSEQ multiplex PCR with primers that anneal to V and J segments. A synthetic immune receptor repertoire was used to minimize amplification bias, and any residual bias was removed computationally once sequencing was done. Turning to the authors' computational methods: Custom Python scripts were used to quantify repertoire diversity as the Shannon entropy index. Unsorted, CD4+ and CD8+ repertoires were analyzed separately, except in combined analyses where CD4+ and CD8+ sequences were merged in silico. Clonal expansion was defined as a frequency increase of at least 2-fold after treatment compared with C1D1, and clones undetected at baseline were assigned a pseudocount of 0.5. Clones with 0 or 1 copy at C1D1 were classified as singleton clones, and clones with 2 or more copies were classified as non-singleton clones. Clones expanded in unsorted samples were assigned a CD4+, CD8+ or unknown annotation through matching of protein sequences in sorted samples from the same patient. Wilcoxon tests were applied to paired samples to test diversity changes from C1D1 to C4D1. This is the immuneACCESS table as TCRdb keeps it, with only in-frame sequences that have V and J called. A part of the clones is gone; compared with another copy, unresolved V genes explain less than half, and the rest is unexplained. V and J calls and clone size are copied from that table; D and trimming were computed from the DNA. The sample data list 100,000 or so clones, and roughly 91% of these were observed just once. The ten largest clones take up 2% of the sample.

A remark on this clone: Its antigen has not been determined. No base quality values were provided; no much bigger clone lies one nucleotide off.

What the study reported, not specific to this receptor: Lower diversity was observed in patients in whom nivolumab was started less than 1 year after ASCT, and these patients were excluded from later analyses so that confounding by immune reconstitution would be avoided. Newly diagnosed patients were reported to have lower baseline TCR diversity than healthy donors, and relapsed/refractory patients were reported to have lower baseline TCR diversity still. The study covered only a single clinical trial cohort, and the causes of the repertoire differences, possibly disease activity or prior therapy, were still not defined. By C4D1, a significant rise was seen in CD4+ TCR diversity but not in CD8+ TCR diversity (p=0.0027 vs p=0.16), and the rise was most apparent among complete responders (p=0.02). Baseline diversity similar to that of newly diagnosed patients was observed in trial patients achieving complete response, whereas significantly lower diversity was observed in partial responders and progressors.

V is clipped by 0 bases and J by 2 bases, and the sequence between their germline boundaries is 5 bases long. According to the germline V gene, CDR1 reads MNHNS and CDR2 reads SASEGT. The cysteine opens and the phenylalanine closes a CDR3 of 13 amino acids. Only the CDR3 region is kept as DNA, spanning 39 bases read in frame from base 1. Reading the label with the study, this specimen's time point is: cycle 4 day 1 (C4D1), after five to seven weeks of nivolumab. Every trial patient had relapsed following autologous stem cell transplantation, and prior brentuximab vedotin exposure was what differed among cohorts A, B and C. The trial cohort comprised about 60 patients with relapsed/refractory classical Hodgkin lymphoma whose best overall responses were complete response, partial response or progressive disease. Single-agent nivolumab was administered to trial patients in the multi-cohort phase II CheckMate 205 trial. Best overall response was determined by an independent review committee according to the 2007 International Working Group response criteria. Trial PBMCs were collected just before the start of nivolumab (C1D1) and during therapy at cycle 2 day 1 and cycle 4 day 1. Peripheral blood was collected in 8 mL Vacutainer Cell Preparation Tubes, from which PBMCs were isolated by centrifugation and then cryopreserved.

The receptor comes from a human donor with classical Hodgkin lymphoma. The chain is encoded by TRBV6-1 joined to TRBJ2-7, with the identity of the D gene unclear. Sample: peripheral blood mononuclear cells (PBMCs), taken before the fourth cycle of nivolumab. The DNA sequence reads TGTGCCAGCAGTGAAGCCGGTCCCTACGAGCAGTACTTC. This is translated as CASSEAGPYEQYF.